This T cell receptor beta chain was captured by sequencing in a study of blood T cell repertoires in COVID-19 (dated by TCRdb to the early 2020s). Regarding the research as a whole: Samples from collaborators originated in the United States, Italy and Spain and spanned both the acute and convalescent phases of COVID-19. The prospective study material was composed of cDNA or gDNA derived from T cells, B-cell-depleted T cells, or PBMCs. The repertoires were released in a freely available public database intended as a resource for research on the immune response to SARS-CoV-2. HLA class I and class II types, where available, came from metadata supplied by the sample provider rather than from assay-based typing. Subjects who had been exposed to COVID-19, were actively infected with it, or had recovered from it provided the deeply sampled blood TCRbeta repertoires that made up the dataset. The sample metadata nearly always contained a de-identified subject ID, COVID-19 status, age in years and sex. The samples were drawn from the first 160 participants of the ongoing ImmuneRACE study and from 950 to 1,500 subjects provided by 6 global collaborators.

In the prospective study, participants were 18 to 89 years old, resided in about two dozen geographic areas of the United States, and were enrolled through a virtual design. To assign participants to cohorts, the prospective study relied on clinical history that participants themselves reported in a screening survey and a study questionnaire. For ImmuneRACE Cohort 3, a participant was defined as recovered based on two consecutive negative NP/OP PCR tests, clearance by a healthcare professional, or resolution of symptoms. In the prospective study, whole blood, serum and a nasopharyngeal or oropharyngeal swab were collected from each participant by mobile phlebotomists. Prospective study participants could optionally give additional blood draws and questionnaires over an approximately 2-month period. Before DNA extraction, blood samples from the prospective study were shipped at room temperature or frozen.

Regarding this clone: The clone's antigen remains unknown. One base away there is no much larger clone; base qualities are not given.

CDR1 and CDR2 are drawn from the germline V gene: MNHEY, SVGAGI. The CDR3 goes from the cysteine to the phenylalanine over 15 residues. The CDR3 DNA has 45 bases and is translated from base 1. V is trimmed back by 9 bases and J by 4 bases, and the junction contains 11 bases that no gene match accounts for. Study-level results and caveats: How much clinical and demographic metadata was included differed by source and by participant, and the metadata was provided uncurated.

TCRbeta CDR3 regions were amplified from genomic DNA using the immunoSEQ Assay, a bias-controlled multiplex PCR. The published analysis was carried out like this. Nucleated cell counts per sample were estimated from amplification of reference gene primers within the assay. Sequence reads were collapsed and filtered to measure the absolute abundance of every unique TCRbeta CDR3 rearrangement. For each sample, productive Simpson clonality was calculated as the square root of Simpson's diversity index across productive rearrangements. TCRdb holds this immuneACCESS table with in-frame rearrangements only. Some clones are missing; in checked studies, unresolved V genes explain under half, and the rest has no known cause. For V, J and clone size, that table is used; D and trimming come from the DNA. The sample contains fewer than 300,000 clones, approximately 92% of them found a single time. In total, the top ten clones hold approximately 1.2% of the sample.

The TCR comes from a woman between 25 and 40 years old who had recovered from COVID-19. The V gene is TRBV6-5 and the J gene is TRBJ1-3; TRBD1 fits 8 bases in the junction. Sequenced input: PBMCs or T cells enriched from blood (not recorded which). The CDR3 protein is CARPQPRTGGNTIYF. The DNA sequence is given as TGTGCCAGACCACAGCCGCGGACAGGGGGAAACACCATATATTTT.